The 20 T cell receptor beta chains reported below all come from one sample, sequenced in a study of cytomegalovirus exposure and HLA in healthy donors. Vbeta (60) and Jbeta (13) primers were used in the PCR. The table came from immunoSEQ multiplex PCR; TCRdb's copy has only in-frame clones and leaves some out. Of about 130,000 clones listed, roughly 80% were seen once; the top ten hold roughly 1.5%. Sequenced: PBMCs. These receptors originate from a female donor in good health and CMV-seronegative.

The V and J genes are TRBV6-1 and TRBJ2-3, with 9 bases that match TRBD2. V shed 3 bases, J shed 4 bases, and the junction held 14 bases outside the gene matches. This CDR3 is built from 18 residues. CDR1 and CDR2 from the germline V gene are MNHNS and SASEGT. CDR3 DNA sequence: TGTGCCAGCAGTGAGACCATAGCGGGAGAGAGCCTTGCAGATACGCAGTATTTT. It specifies CASSETIAGESLADTQYF.

This clone occurred a few times. The CDR3 is CASTLGGAGANVLTF. CDR3 DNA sequence: TGTGCCAGCACCCTGGGTGGGGCCGGGGCCAACGTCCTGACTTTC. The V gene is TRBV28, the J gene TRBJ2-6, with D maybe TRBD1 (5 bases). Trimming stripped 7 bases from V and 4 bases from J, with 14 bases between. From germline, CDR1 is MDHEN and CDR2 SYDVKM. The CDR3 is 15 residues long.

This clone was found once. This chain links TRBV29-1 with TRBJ1-2; 8 bases match TRBD1. V trimming: 0 bases; J trimming: 5 bases; junction bases outside the gene matches: 5. The CDR3 is made up of 14 amino acids. CDR1 is SQVTM and CDR2 is ANQGSEA in the germline V gene. CDR3 loop: CSVEDWTGTYGYTF. In nucleotides, the CDR3 is TGCAGCGTTGAAGATTGGACAGGGACTTATGGCTACACCTTC.

The CDR3 DNA follows: TGTGCCAGCAGCTTAAGACAGGGGAACACTGAAGCTTTCTTT. Encoded protein: CASSLRQGNTEAFF. V usage is TRBV7-8 and J usage is TRBJ1-1; 7 bases map to TRBD1. V was clipped by 2 bases and J by 1 base; unmatched bases: 1. Germline V gene lookup returns CDR1 SGHVS and CDR2 FQNEAQ. The CDR3 spans 14 residues.

This chain connects TRBV7-2 to TRBJ2-2, with D maybe TRBD2 (6 bases). The CDR3 sequence is 15 residues long. Per the germline V gene, CDR1 is SGHTA and CDR2 is FQGNSA. Trimming took off 5 bases at V and 0 bases at J, with 10 bases between the two ends. In nucleotides, the CDR3 is TGTGCCAGCAGCGCTAGCGTCTCGAACACCGGGGAGCTGTTTTTT. It is translated as CASSASVSNTGELFF. The variable domain in full, completed from reference TRBV7-2 and TRBJ2-2, reads GAGVSQSPSNKVTEKGKDVELRCDPISGHTALYWYRQSLGQGLEFLIYFQGNSAPDKSGLPSDRFSAERTGGSVSTLTIQRTQQEDSAVYLCASSASVSNTGELFFGEGSRLTVL.

This sequence joins TRBV5-1 and TRBJ2-7, with D maybe TRBD1 (6 bases). CDR1 is SGHRS, CDR2 YFSETQ, per germline. Between the trimmed V and J ends, which lost 1 base and 2 bases, there was a span of 10 bases. The CDR3 extends over 14 amino acids. CDR3 sequence: CASSLPGATYEQYF. The CDR3 nucleotides are TGCGCCAGCAGCTTGCCAGGGGCAACCTACGAGCAGTACTTC.

The V gene is TRBV19, the J gene TRBJ2-2; 11 positions agree with TRBD1. V lost 5 bases to trimming and J lost 2 bases; unmatched junction nucleotides: 7. The CDR3 length is 17 residues. CDR1 and CDR2 from the germline V gene are LNHDA and SQIVND (reference sequence). The CDR3, as DNA: TGTGCCAGTAGTCCCGGACAGGGGGCCTACAACACCGGGGAGCTGTTTTTT. Protein: CASSPGQGAYNTGELFF.

This chain connects TRBV11-2 to TRBJ1-2; possibly TRBD1 for D (5 bases). V dropped 5 bases and J dropped 4 bases, with 20 bases sitting between them. Looked up from germline, CDR1 is SGHAT and CDR2 is FQNNGV. The CDR3 is made up of 16 amino acids. CDR3 sequence (DNA): TGTGCCAGCAGCCCAGCAACAGGCTCCGGGGGCTATGGCTACACCTTC. This gives the protein CASSPATGSGGYGYTF.

The rearrangement uses TRBV4-1 and TRBJ1-2; 7 nucleotides line up with TRBD1. Germline V lookup: CDR1 MGHRA, CDR2 YSYEKL. This CDR3 has 16 amino acids. J was trimmed by 0 bases and V by 1 base; bases with no gene match: 5. CDR3 nucleotides: TGCGCCAGCAGCCAAGTTTCCGGGACAGCTAACTATGGCTACACCTTC. It encodes CASSQVSGTANYGYTF.

CDR3 residues: CASSLYRPTSGNTIYF. In DNA, the CDR3 is TGTGCCAGCAGTCTCTACAGGCCGACCTCTGGAAACACCATATATTTT. V and J are TRBV6-6 and TRBJ1-3; D is possibly TRBD1 (5 bases). The CDR3 has 16 residues. V was clipped by 5 bases and J by 0 bases, with 14 bases between them. Germline CDR1 reads MNHNY; CDR2 reads SVGAGI (reference sequence).

This clone was observed a handful of times. The rearrangement links TRBV2 to TRBJ1-1; 7 bases fit TRBD1. From germline, CDR1 is SNHLY and CDR2 FYNNEI. This CDR3 contains 13 residues. V shed 6 bases and J 3 bases; nucleotides not matched to a gene: 4. The CDR3 bases are TGTGCCAGCAGCTTCGACAGGGACACTGAAGCTTTCTTT. Protein: CASSFDRDTEAFF.

V gene TRBV5-1 combines with J gene TRBJ2-1; 7 nucleotides agree with TRBD2. Per germline, CDR1 SGHRS and CDR2 YFSETQ. CDR3 length equals 16 residues. The trim removed 2 bases at V and 3 bases at J, leaving 8 bases unmatched. CDR3: CASSFISGDYYNEQFF. CDR3 nucleotide sequence: TGCGCCAGCAGCTTCATTTCGGGGGACTACTACAATGAGCAGTTCTTC.

The chain uses TRBV5-6 and TRBJ1-1; D might be TRBD1 (6 bases). Germline V gene data show CDR1 as SGHDT and CDR2 as YYEEEE. This CDR3 has 16 amino acids. The ends were cut back, 0 bases at V and 1 base at J, with 13 bases in the middle. CDR3 sequence reads: CASSLEGWTANTEAFF. The CDR3 DNA reads as TGTGCCAGCAGCTTGGAGGGTTGGACAGCGAACACTGAAGCTTTCTTT.

This chain links TRBV5-1 with TRBJ2-7; no definite D call. V dropped 0 bases and J dropped 1 base, with 11 bases sitting between them. The CDR3 totals 15 residues. Germline assignment: CDR1 SGHRS and CDR2 YFSETQ. The DNA of the CDR3 is TGCGCCAGCAGCTTGGAGGCGAGCAGGTCCTACGAGCAGTACTTC. This encodes CASSLEASRSYEQYF.

The CDR3 DNA reads TGCGCCAGCAGCACCAACCCGGGACTCACACACAATGAGCAGTTCTTC. Translating gives CASSTNPGLTHNEQFF. The chain combines TRBV4-1 with TRBJ2-1, with D maybe TRBD2 (6 bases). Germline V gene sequence: CDR1 MGHRA, CDR2 YSYEKL. The CDR3 spans 16 residues. Deletions cut 5 bases from V and 5 bases from J, with 19 bases between.

As for this clone: One base away lies a much larger clone, so this may be a sequencing read error. Additional DNA sequences in this sample encode the identical CDR3. CDR3 sequence reads: CASSLTGGDTEAFF. As DNA, the CDR3 is TGTGCCAGCAGCTTAACAGGGGGTGACACTGAAGCTTTCTTT. V usage is TRBV7-3 and J usage is TRBJ1-1; a weak D match, TRBD1 (6 bases). V was pared by 0 bases and J by 3 bases, with 8 bases between. The length of the CDR3 is 14 residues. Per the germline V gene, CDR1 is SGHTA and CDR2 is FQGTGA. Full variable domain (missing parts from reference TRBV7-3 and TRBJ1-1): GAGVSQTPSNKVTEKGKYVELRCDPISGHTALYWYRQSLGQGPEFLIYFQGTGAADDSGLPNDRFFAVRPEGSVSTLKIQRTERGDSAVYLCASSLTGGDTEAFFGQGTRLTVV.

V usage is TRBV19 and J usage is TRBJ1-1; the D gene is possibly TRBD1 (6 bases). Trimming removed 7 bases at V and 5 bases at J, with 26 bases between. Germline V lookup: CDR1 LNHDA, CDR2 SQIVND (reference sequence). This CDR3 spans 17 amino acids. CDR3 nucleotides: TGTGCCAGTACCTCCCCTGGGGCAGGGGTGAGGTTAACTGAAGCTTTCTTT. Translating it yields CASTSPGAGVRLTEAFF. Based on the CDR3 plus reference TRBV19 and TRBJ1-1, the full variable domain is DGGITQSPKYLFRKEGQNVTLSCEQNLNHDAMYWYRQDPGQGLRLIYYSQIVNDFQKGDIAEGYSVSREKKESFPLTVTSAQKNPTAFYLCASTSPGAGVRLTEAFFGQGTRLTVV.

The V call is TRBV4-3, the J call TRBJ1-2; weak D call: TRBD1 (5 bases). The germline V and J ends were trimmed by 1 base and 3 bases, with 12 bases remaining between them. The CDR3 totals 15 residues. Per germline, CDR1 LGHNA and CDR2 YSLEER. CDR3 nucleotides: TGCGCCAGCAGCCAAGGCCAGGGCTGGGACTATGGCTACACCTTC. Amino acid sequence: CASSQGQGWDYGYTF.

In this sample, this clone turned up once. The CDR3 region is CASEGGLSLTDTQYF. DNA of the CDR3: TGTGCCAGCGAGGGGGGGCTATCCCTCACAGATACGCAGTATTTT. The J gene is TRBJ2-3, the V gene TRBV7-8, with D possibly matching TRBD2 (7 bases). Trimming removed 8 bases at V and 2 bases at J, with 17 bases between. The CDR3 covers 15 residues. Germline V gene data show CDR1 as SGHVS and CDR2 as FQNEAQ.

The V call is TRBV5-4, the J call TRBJ2-3; maybe TRBD2 (5 bases). The CDR3 is 15 residues long. V lost 0 bases and J 4 bases, leaving 12 bases between the germline ends. Germline loops: CDR1 SGHNT, CDR2 YYREEE (reference sequence). In DNA, the CDR3 is TGTGCCAGCAGCTTGGCCCCGGGGAGCTCAGATACGCAGTATTTT. This gives the protein CASSLAPGSSDTQYF. The full variable domain, with the rest looked up from reference TRBV5-4 and TRBJ2-3, is ETGVTQSPTHLIKTRGQQVTLRCSSQSGHNTVSWYQQALGQGPQFIFQYYREEENGRGNFPPRFSGLQFPNYSSELNVNALELDDSALYLCASSLAPGSSDTQYFGPGTRLTVL.